Below, 13 T cell receptor beta chains from the same sample are listed, as sequenced in a study of T cells in localized non-small cell lung cancer. Generated by immunoSEQ multiplex PCR, the TCRdb table keeps only in-frame clones and is missing some. The data show tens of thousands of clones, around 87% seen once. Sequences were derived from PBMCs, sampled before any cancer treatment. These receptor sequences come from a female donor with stage II lung adenocarcinoma.

V usage is TRBV18 and J usage is TRBJ1-3, with TRBD1 identical over 11 bases. The CDR3 totals 16 residues. The germline V gene has CDR1 KGHSH and CDR2 LQKENI. V lost 1 base and J lost 3; bases outside the gene matches: 2. CDR3 nucleotides: TGTGCCAGCTCACCACGGACAGGGGGCGTTGGAAACACCATATATTTT. It codes for CASSPRTGGVGNTIYF.

The chain carries TRBV7-9 and TRBJ2-2; no reliable D call. V lost 5 bases, J lost 3 bases, and 19 bases lay in between. The CDR3 sequence is 17 residues long. CDR1 SEHNR and CDR2 FQNEAQ come from the germline V gene (reference sequence). Written as DNA, the CDR3 is TGTGCCAGCAGCGTTCTTTCGCCGGGCGTGGACACCGGGGAGCTGTTTTTT. Its protein product is CASSVLSPGVDTGELFF.

The CDR3 DNA reads as TGTGCCAGCAGCTTGGCCCCAGGTTCCTACAATGAGCAGTTCTTC. It codes for CASSLAPGSYNEQFF. The chain couples TRBV5-6 to TRBJ2-1; D is uncertain. The V and J ends lost 0 bases and 1 base respectively, with 8 bases between them. The CDR3 totals 15 residues. Germline CDR1 SGHDT, CDR2 YYEEEE.

This clone was recorded once. The chain recombines TRBV7-9 with TRBJ1-1; TRBD1 aligns across 7 bases. Germline CDR1 SEHNR, CDR2 FQNEAQ (reference sequence). Unmatched junction bases numbered 13, after V lost 8 bases and J lost 7 bases. This CDR3 contains 14 residues. CDR3: CASRDRLYDDEAFF. In DNA form, the CDR3 reads TGTGCCAGCCGGGACAGACTGTACGACGATGAAGCTTTCTTT.

The chain combines TRBV5-6 with TRBJ2-2, with a tentative D call TRBD1 (6 bases). This CDR3 contains 17 residues. Deletions cut 1 base from V and 5 bases from J, with 18 bases between. From germline, CDR1 is SGHDT and CDR2 YYEEEE. The CDR3: CASSLLGTGKTTGELFF. The CDR3 DNA reads TGTGCCAGCAGCTTGTTGGGTACAGGGAAAACGACCGGGGAGCTGTTTTTT.

The chain is built from TRBV5-8 and TRBJ2-7; a weak D match, TRBD2 (7 bases). Germline CDR1 reads SGHTS; CDR2 reads YDEGEE. The CDR3 is 13 residues long. V was shortened by 2 bases and J by 5 bases, with 11 bases between the two germline ends. The CDR3 DNA sequence: TGTGCCAGCAGCTTCTCGGGGGGCGACGAGCAGTACTTC. This translates into CASSFSGGDEQYF.

This sequence joins TRBV9 and TRBJ1-2; a weak D match, TRBD1 (6 bases). The CDR3 is made up of 14 amino acids. Germline values: CDR1 SGDLS, CDR2 YYNGEE. Deletions cut 0 bases from V and 6 bases from J, with 12 bases between. CDR3 in amino acids: CASSVAGGTHGYTF. The CDR3 bases are TGTGCCAGCAGCGTAGCTGGGGGGACACATGGCTACACCTTC.

The chain uses TRBV27 and TRBJ2-6; perhaps TRBD1 as D (5 bases). The CDR3 covers 17 residues. CDR1 MNHEY and CDR2 SMNVEV come from the germline V gene (reference sequence). Trimming left V 6 bases short and J 0 bases short, with 15 bases between. CDR3 DNA: TGTGCCAGCAGAATGATGGACACATACTCTGGGGCCAACGTCCTGACTTTC. Residues: CASRMMDTYSGANVLTF.

This chain links TRBV5-1 with TRBJ2-7, with 7 bases fitting TRBD2. The CDR3 loop spans 13 amino acids. Germline-derived CDR1 and CDR2 are SGHRS and YFSETQ. V shed 0 bases, J shed 7 bases, and the junction held 4 bases outside the gene matches. This chain's CDR3 is CASSLAGGKEQYF. As DNA, the CDR3 is TGCGCCAGCAGCTTGGCGGGGGGAAAAGAGCAGTACTTC.

This clone appeared a single time. The chain joins TRBV11-1 to TRBJ1-1; D gene unclear. CDR1 and CDR2 from the germline V gene are SGHAT and FQDESV (reference sequence). The CDR3 consists of 16 residues. Trimming cost V 5 bases and J 0 bases, with 16 bases left between them. Written as DNA, the CDR3 is TGTGCCAGCAGCCCGGCGGGTGTTCTGATGAACACTGAAGCTTTCTTT. Its translation is CASSPAGVLMNTEAFF. The full variable domain, its missing parts supplied by reference TRBV11-1 and TRBJ1-1, is EAEVAQSPRYKITEKSQAVAFWCDPISGHATLYWYRQILGQGPELLVQFQDESVVDDSQLPKDRFSAERLKGVDSTLKIQPAELGDSAMYLCASSPAGVLMNTEAFFGQGTRLTVV.

The rearrangement links TRBV5-6 to TRBJ1-2; TRBD1 is a possible D gene (5 bases). CDR1 and CDR2 from the germline V gene are SGHDT and YYEEEE. Trimming cost V 1 base and J 4 bases, with 17 bases left between them. The CDR3 length is 16 residues. Written as DNA, the CDR3 is TGTGCCAGCAGCTTGCGTAGGGGCGCAACCTTCTATGGCTACACCTTC. Residues: CASSLRRGATFYGYTF.

The V gene is TRBV19, the J gene TRBJ1-6; 7 nucleotides line up with TRBD1. The junction had 10 bases not matched to a gene; V was cut back by 8 bases and J by 9 bases. Germline V gives CDR1 LNHDA, CDR2 SQIVND (reference sequence). This CDR3 contains 14 residues. This CDR3 reads CASGPGTAGSPLHF. CDR3 bases: TGTGCCAGTGGCCCTGGGACAGCAGGTTCACCCCTCCACTTT. Filled out from reference TRBV19 and TRBJ1-6, the complete variable domain reads DGGITQSPKYLFRKEGQNVTLSCEQNLNHDAMYWYRQDPGQGLRLIYYSQIVNDFQKGDIAEGYSVSREKKESFPLTVTSAQKNPTAFYLCASGPGTAGSPLHFGNGTRLTVT.

The chain links TRBV16 to TRBJ1-1; 9 bases match TRBD1. The CDR3 has 14 residues. V trimming: 6 bases; J trimming: 5 bases; junction bases outside the gene matches: 7. Germline assignment: CDR1 KGHSY and CDR2 FQNENV. The chain's CDR3 is CASRPQGARTEAFF. The CDR3 DNA reads TGTGCCAGCAGGCCACAGGGGGCTAGAACTGAAGCTTTCTTT. The full variable domain, rest sourced from reference TRBV16 and TRBJ1-1, is GEEVAQTPKHLVRGEGQKAKLYCAPIKGHSYVFWYQQVLKNEFKFLISFQNENVFDETGMPKERFSAKCLPNSPCSLEIQATKLEDSAVYFCASRPQGARTEAFFGQGTRLTVV.